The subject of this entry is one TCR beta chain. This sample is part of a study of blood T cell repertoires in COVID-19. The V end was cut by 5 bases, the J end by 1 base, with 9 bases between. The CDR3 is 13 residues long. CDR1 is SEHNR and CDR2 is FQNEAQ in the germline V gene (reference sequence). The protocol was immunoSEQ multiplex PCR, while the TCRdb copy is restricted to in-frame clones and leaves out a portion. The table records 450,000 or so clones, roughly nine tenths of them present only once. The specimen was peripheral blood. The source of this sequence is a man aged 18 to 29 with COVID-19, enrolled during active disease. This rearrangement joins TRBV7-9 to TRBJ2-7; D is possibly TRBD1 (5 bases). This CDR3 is CASSAGHSYEQYF. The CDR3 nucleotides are TGTGCCAGCAGCGCCGGACATTCCTACGAGCAGTACTTC.